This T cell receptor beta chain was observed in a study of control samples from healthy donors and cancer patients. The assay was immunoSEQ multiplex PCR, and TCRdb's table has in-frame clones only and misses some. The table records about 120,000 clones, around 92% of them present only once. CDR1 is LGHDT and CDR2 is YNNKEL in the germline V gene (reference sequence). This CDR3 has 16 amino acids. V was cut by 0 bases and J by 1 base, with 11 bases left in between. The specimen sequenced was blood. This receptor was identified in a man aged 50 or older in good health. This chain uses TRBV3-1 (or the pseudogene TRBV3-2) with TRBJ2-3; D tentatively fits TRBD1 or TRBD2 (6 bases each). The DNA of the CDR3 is TGTGCCAGCAGCCAAGATACGGGGGCGCGCACAGATACGCAGTATTTT. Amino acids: CASSQDTGARTDTQYF.